This note documents a single TCR beta chain sequence. TCRdb's table, derived via immunoSEQ multiplex PCR, lists solely in-frame clones and lacks some. The table includes some 700,000 clones, 80% to 90% detected once. This sample was taken from a study of shared T cell receptors in the human thymus. Between the trimmed V and J ends, which lost 2 bases and 2 bases, there was a span of 13 bases. CDR1 is MNHEY, CDR2 SVGAGI, per germline. The CDR3 contains 15 residues. These same data were also listed under a study on human thymus T cells.

The chain recombines TRBV6-5 with TRBJ2-7; a weak D match, TRBD1 (5 bases). The sample consisted of thymocytes. The clonotype was recovered from a girl in the first two years of life with a congenital heart defect. The CDR3 DNA reads as TGTGCCAGCAGTTACAAGGGGTCTCCCCCCTACGAGCAGTACTTC. It encodes CASSYKGSPPYEQYF.